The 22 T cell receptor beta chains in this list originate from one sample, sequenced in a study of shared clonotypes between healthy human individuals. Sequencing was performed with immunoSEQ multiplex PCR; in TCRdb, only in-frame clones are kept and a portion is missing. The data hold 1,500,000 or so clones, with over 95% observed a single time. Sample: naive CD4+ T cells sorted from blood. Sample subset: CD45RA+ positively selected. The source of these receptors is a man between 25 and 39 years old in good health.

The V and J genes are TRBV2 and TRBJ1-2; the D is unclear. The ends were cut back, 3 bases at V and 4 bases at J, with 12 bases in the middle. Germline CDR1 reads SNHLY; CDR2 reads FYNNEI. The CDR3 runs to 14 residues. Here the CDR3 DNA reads TGTGCCAGCAGTGATTCGGACCGCCGCTATGGCTACACCTTC. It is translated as CASSDSDRRYGYTF.

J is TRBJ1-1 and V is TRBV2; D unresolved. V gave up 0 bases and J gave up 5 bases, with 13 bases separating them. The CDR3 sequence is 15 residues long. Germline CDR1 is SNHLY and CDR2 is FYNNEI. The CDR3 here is CASSEARGMGTEAFF. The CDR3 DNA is TGTGCCAGCAGTGAAGCGCGAGGGATGGGGACTGAAGCTTTCTTT.

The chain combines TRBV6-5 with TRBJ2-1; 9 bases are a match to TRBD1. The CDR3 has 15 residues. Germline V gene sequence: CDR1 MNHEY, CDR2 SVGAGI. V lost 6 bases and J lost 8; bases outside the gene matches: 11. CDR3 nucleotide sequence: TGTGCCAGCAGGGCCCGACAGGGGGTTGGCTATGAGCAGTTCTTC. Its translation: CASRARQGVGYEQFF.

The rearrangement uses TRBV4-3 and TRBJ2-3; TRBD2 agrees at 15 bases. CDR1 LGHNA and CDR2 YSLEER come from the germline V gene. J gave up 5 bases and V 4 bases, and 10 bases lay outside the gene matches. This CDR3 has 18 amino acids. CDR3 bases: TGCGCCAGCAGCCGGCTAGATTGGACTAGCGGGAGGGTAGATACGCAGTATTTT. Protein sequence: CASSRLDWTSGRVDTQYF.

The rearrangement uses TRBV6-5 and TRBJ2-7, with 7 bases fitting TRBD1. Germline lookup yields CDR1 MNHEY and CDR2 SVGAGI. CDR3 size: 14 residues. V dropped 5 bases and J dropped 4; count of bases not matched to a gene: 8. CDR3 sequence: CASSITTGTYEQYF. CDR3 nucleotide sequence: TGTGCCAGCAGTATAACGACAGGGACGTACGAGCAGTACTTC.

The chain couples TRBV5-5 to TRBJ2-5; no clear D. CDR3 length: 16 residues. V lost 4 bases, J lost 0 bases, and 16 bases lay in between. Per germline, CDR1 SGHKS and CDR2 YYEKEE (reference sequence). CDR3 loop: CASSPLTIGYQETQYF. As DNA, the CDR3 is TGTGCCAGCAGCCCTCTTACGATTGGGTACCAAGAGACCCAGTACTTC.

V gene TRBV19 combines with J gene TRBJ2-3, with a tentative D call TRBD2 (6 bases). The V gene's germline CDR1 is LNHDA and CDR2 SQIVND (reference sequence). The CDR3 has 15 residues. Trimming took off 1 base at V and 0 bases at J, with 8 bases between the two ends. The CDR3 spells CASSIGLASTDTQYF. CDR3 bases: TGTGCCAGTAGTATAGGGCTAGCGAGCACAGATACGCAGTATTTT.

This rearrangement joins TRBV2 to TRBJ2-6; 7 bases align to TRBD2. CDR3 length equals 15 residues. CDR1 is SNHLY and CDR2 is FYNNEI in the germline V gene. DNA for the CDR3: TGTGGCCGGACTAGGCTGTCCCTCGGGGCCAACGTCCTGACTTTC. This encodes CGRTRLSLGANVLTF.

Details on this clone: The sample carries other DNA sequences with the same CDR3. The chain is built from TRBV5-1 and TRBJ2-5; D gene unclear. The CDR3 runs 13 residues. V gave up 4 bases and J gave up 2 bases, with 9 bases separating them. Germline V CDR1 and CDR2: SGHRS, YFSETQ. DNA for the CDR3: TGCGCCAGCAGCCCTAGTCCGCAAGAGACCCAGTACTTC. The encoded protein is CASSPSPQETQYF.

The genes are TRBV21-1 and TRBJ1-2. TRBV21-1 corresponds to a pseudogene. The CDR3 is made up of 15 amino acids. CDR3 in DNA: TGTGCCAGCAGCAAAGCGCTAGCGACTTTCTATGGCTACACCTTC. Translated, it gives CASSKALATFYGYTF.

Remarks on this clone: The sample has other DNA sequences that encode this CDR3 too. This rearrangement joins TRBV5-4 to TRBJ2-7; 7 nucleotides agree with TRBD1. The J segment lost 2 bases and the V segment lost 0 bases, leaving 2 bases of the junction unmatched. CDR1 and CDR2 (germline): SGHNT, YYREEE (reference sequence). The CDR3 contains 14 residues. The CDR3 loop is CASSLVGGTYEQYF. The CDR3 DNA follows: TGTGCCAGCAGCTTGGTAGGGGGCACCTACGAGCAGTACTTC.

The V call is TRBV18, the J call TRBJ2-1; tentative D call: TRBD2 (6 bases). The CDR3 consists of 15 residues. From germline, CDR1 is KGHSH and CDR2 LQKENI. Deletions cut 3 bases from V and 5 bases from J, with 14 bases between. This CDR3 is CASSPGGGTHNEQFF. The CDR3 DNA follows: TGTGCCAGCTCACCGGGCGGTGGGACTCACAATGAGCAGTTCTTC.

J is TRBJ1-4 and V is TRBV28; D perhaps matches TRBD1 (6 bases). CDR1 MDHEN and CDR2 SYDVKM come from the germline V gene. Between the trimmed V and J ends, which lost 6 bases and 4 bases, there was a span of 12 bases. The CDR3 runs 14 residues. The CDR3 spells CASRTGWHNEKLFF. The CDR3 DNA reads TGTGCCAGCAGGACAGGATGGCATAATGAAAAACTGTTTTTT.

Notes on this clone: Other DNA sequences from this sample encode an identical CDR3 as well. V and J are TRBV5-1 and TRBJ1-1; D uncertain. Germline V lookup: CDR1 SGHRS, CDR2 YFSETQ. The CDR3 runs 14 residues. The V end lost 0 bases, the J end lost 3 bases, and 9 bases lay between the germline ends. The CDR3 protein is CASSLGLRDTEAFF. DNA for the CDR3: TGCGCCAGCAGCTTGGGTTTAAGGGACACTGAAGCTTTCTTT.

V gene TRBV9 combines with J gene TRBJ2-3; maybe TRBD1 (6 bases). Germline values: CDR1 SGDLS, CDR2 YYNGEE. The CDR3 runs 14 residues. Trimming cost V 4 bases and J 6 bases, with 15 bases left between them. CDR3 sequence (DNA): TGTGCCAGCAGCATCAGGGGTTCCGGGGATACGCAGTATTTT. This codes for CASSIRGSGDTQYF.

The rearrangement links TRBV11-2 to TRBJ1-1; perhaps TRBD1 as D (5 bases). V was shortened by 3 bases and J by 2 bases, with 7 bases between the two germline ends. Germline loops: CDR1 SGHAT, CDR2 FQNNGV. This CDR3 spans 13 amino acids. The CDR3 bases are TGTGCCAGCAGCTTGACAGCTAACACTGAAGCTTTCTTT. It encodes CASSLTANTEAFF.

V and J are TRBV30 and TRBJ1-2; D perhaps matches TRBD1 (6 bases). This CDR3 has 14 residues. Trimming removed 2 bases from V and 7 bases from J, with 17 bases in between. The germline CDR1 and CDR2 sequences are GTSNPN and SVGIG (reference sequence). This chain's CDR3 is CAWSPQRGVFGYTF. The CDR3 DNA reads TGTGCCTGGAGTCCCCAAAGGGGGGTATTTGGCTACACCTTC.

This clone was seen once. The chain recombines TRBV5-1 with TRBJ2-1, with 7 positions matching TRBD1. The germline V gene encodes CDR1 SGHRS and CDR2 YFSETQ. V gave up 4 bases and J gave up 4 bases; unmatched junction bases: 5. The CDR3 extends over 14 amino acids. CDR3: CASSPGTEYNEQFF. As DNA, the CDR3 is TGCGCCAGCAGCCCCGGGACAGAGTACAATGAGCAGTTCTTC.

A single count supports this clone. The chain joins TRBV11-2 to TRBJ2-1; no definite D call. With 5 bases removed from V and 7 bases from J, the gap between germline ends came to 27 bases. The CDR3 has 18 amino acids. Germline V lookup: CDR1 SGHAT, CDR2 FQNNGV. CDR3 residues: CASSLTSSAGRKRNEQFF. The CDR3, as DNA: TGTGCCAGCAGCCTCACATCGTCGGCAGGCCGAAAGAGGAATGAGCAGTTCTTC.

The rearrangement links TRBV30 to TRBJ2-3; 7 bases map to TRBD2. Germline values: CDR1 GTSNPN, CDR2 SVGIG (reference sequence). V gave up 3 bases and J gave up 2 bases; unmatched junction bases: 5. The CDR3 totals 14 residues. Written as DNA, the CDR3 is TGTGCCTGGAGGAGGGACTACCCCACAGATACGCAGTATTTT. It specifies CAWRRDYPTDTQYF.

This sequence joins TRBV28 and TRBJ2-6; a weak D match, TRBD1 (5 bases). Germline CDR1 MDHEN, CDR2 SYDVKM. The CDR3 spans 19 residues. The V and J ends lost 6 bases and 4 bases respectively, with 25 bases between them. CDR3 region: CASSGWMTDPPSGANVLTF. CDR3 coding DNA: TGTGCCAGCAGCGGGTGGATGACAGACCCCCCTTCCGGGGCCAACGTCCTGACTTTC.

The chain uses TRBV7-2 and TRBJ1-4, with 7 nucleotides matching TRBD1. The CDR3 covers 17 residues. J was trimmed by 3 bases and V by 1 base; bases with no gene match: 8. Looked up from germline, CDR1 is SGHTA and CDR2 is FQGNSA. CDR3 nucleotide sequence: TGTGCCAGCAGCTTAGTTCCAGGGGGTCGTTCTAATGAAAAACTGTTTTTT. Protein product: CASSLVPGGRSNEKLFF.